The rows below give T cell receptor beta chains drawn from one sample of a study of blood T cell repertoires in COVID-19. Produced via immunoSEQ multiplex PCR; TCRdb's table is partial and in-frame only. The data hold about 220,000 clones, with about 79% observed a single time. The specimen sequenced was PBMCs or T cells enriched from blood (not recorded which). These receptors all stem from a woman aged 55-70 years who had recovered from COVID-19. The CDR3 runs from the conserved cysteine through the conserved F or W. Each record gives: J gene, V gene, CDR3 protein.

>TRBJ2-4|TRBV7-2
CASSSGLAGAVRNIQYF
>TRBJ2-1|TRBV6-5
CASSPGGTSGSWEFF
>TRBJ2-3|TRBV18
CASSPKRGGSDTQYF
>TRBJ2-7|TRBV2
CASRLRTSSYEQYF
>TRBJ1-3|TRBV2
CASRQGGPGNTIYF
>TRBJ2-3|TRBV2
CASRELEDTQYF
>TRBJ2-5|TRBV6-5
CASSYVRAAIQETQYF
>TRBJ2-7|TRBV2
CASSSGTGSYEQYF
>TRBJ2-4|TRBV3-1/TRBV3-2
CASSHGSLYLGKNIQYF
>TRBJ2-2|TRBV7-9
CASSLAGLAGVGYTGELFF
>TRBJ2-7|TRBV7-2
CASSLGGQAVYEQYF
>TRBJ2-7|TRBV6-5
CASSYSWGGREQYF
>TRBJ2-5|TRBV4-1
CASSHSGTPIVGTREETQYF
>TRBJ1-4|TRBV10-3
CAPRGPTNEKLFF
>TRBJ1-2|TRBV5-6
CASTPPGGLNYGYTF
>TRBJ2-1|TRBV29-1
CSVESVRGVRDNEQFF
>TRBJ1-4|TRBV5-5
CASSPQTSNEKLFF
>TRBJ1-1|TRBV5-1
CASSLVAGLTGTEAFF
>TRBJ1-1|TRBV5-6
CASSLETASAFF
>TRBJ1-3|TRBV30
CAWSDGHGSGNTIYF
>TRBJ1-5|TRBV27
CASRARGGSQPQHF
>TRBJ2-3|TRBV19
CASSELVAGFADTQYF
>TRBJ1-4|TRBV9
CASSEGTGDEKLFF
>TRBJ2-7|TRBV18
CASSPPNRDRGLGEQYF
>TRBJ2-7|TRBV12-5
CASDGDSGRVYEQYF
>TRBJ2-5|TRBV11-1
CASSFNDGSAEETQYF
>TRBJ2-3|TRBV5-1
CASSLGAMRADTQYF
>TRBJ2-3|TRBV7-2
CASSLSSGGADTQYF
>TRBJ1-1|TRBV7-9
CASSLARGKDTEAFF
>TRBJ2-7|TRBV6-5
CASSYSTGGVSYEQYF
>TRBJ2-7|TRBV6-1
CASSEFFRKAYEQYF
>TRBJ2-7|TRBV2
CASSPPEREAHEQYF
>TRBJ2-7|TRBV6-5
CASSYSAAGVSYEQYF
>TRBJ2-2|TRBV15
CATSRDRITGELFF
>TRBJ2-3|TRBV11-3
CASSVTSGADTQYF
>TRBJ1-5|TRBV12-3/TRBV12-4
CASSINSNQPQHF
>TRBJ2-7|TRBV25-1
CASSEYRGAYEQYF
>TRBJ1-1|TRBV18
CASSPPSKIEAFF
>TRBJ1-4|TRBV10-3
CAISDTGQGKKLFF
>TRBJ2-3|TRBV9
CASSVGTGIITDTQYF